This record covers a single T cell receptor beta chain. It lacks a known antigen. The record has no base qualities; no much larger clone is one base away. The donors were healthy, HIV-negative adults who had no recently reported acute infections or vaccinations. Every donor was a Caucasian adult living in Nashville, Tennessee, USA. Magnetic negative selection was used to enrich CD4+ T cells, after which naive cells were positively selected on CD45RA and the negative fraction became the memory subset. Blood was obtained by leukapheresis, after which PBMCs were separated by Ficoll-Histopaque density gradient centrifugation and cryopreserved in liquid nitrogen vapor phase. Analytical flow cytometry was used to check the purity and quantity of every magnetically sorted T cell population. Genomic DNA was isolated from every sorted fraction and measured by UV absorbance on a Nanodrop 2000c. This specimen comes from a study of shared clonotypes between healthy human individuals (dated by TCRdb to the early 2020s). The study in broad terms: A couple of women and three men aged 18 to 49 years were included in the cohort. For each donor, CD4 naive and CD4 memory were each given three plates, CD8 naive was given two plates, and CD8 memory was given one plate. To estimate repertoire size and how much clonotypes are shared between individuals, the study performed deep sequencing of blood TCR repertoires from about five healthy adults. To increase sequencing depth and limit assay-specific biases, different laboratories used diverse techniques to prepare libraries and sequence TCR repertoires. Leukapheresis yielded between about 0.9 and 8.9 billion PBMCs per donor.

Using the deep immunoSEQ assay, multiplex PCR amplified TCR CDR3 regions from genomic DNA. For each cell subset, the extracted genomic DNA was distributed evenly across all wells of several immunoSEQ 96-well plates, and each plate served as one replicate. For sorted subsets, each replicate PCR was loaded with approximately 200 ng genomic DNA, equivalent to 30,000 to 35,000 T cell genomes. Purified libraries were measured with a Qubit 3.0 fluorometer, size-checked on a Bioanalyzer 2100, and measured again with the KAPA Library Quantification kit. A separate single-read 150-cycle Illumina NextSeq 550 flow cell was used to sequence each immunoSEQ 96-well plate. The paper's data handling went like this. Because only junctional sequences without quality scores were contained in the immunoSEQ output, filtering matching that applied to full-length reads could not be performed. To assign V/J genes and CDR3, sequences were annotated against IMGT germline references using PyIR, a Python wrapper for IgBLAST v1.9. Reads were removed for weak V/J assignments (E-value above 1e-6), missing CDR3, stop codons, out-of-frame junctions, or ambiguous translated residues. V3J clonotypes were defined as sequences sharing an identical inferred V gene, J gene, and CDR3 amino acid sequence. The percentage overlap between two repertoires was calculated by dividing the number of shared unique clonotypes by the size of the smaller repertoire. Repertoire richness was assessed with RTK rarefaction, the Chao1 estimator, and Recon v2.1 estimates of unobserved clonotypes. OLGA was used to compute generation probabilities for all TCRbeta clonotypes that the gDNA method yielded from a few donors. The table comes from immuneACCESS by way of TCRdb, which keeps in-frame sequences with V and J called. Part of the clones is missing from these tables; in studies checked, under half for an unresolved V gene and the rest for unknown reasons. V, J and clone size derive from that table, while D and trimming were established from the DNA sequence. In all, the sample holds some 2,500,000 clones, and over 85% of those were seen once. Together, the top ten hold about 0.39% of the sample.

V sheds 0 bases and J sheds 3 bases, leaving 12 bases between their ends. Looking up the germline V gene yields CDR1 SGHRS and CDR2 YFSETQ. From cysteine to phenylalanine, the CDR3 is 15 amino acids long. Only CDR3 DNA is held: 45 bases, read in frame from base 1. General study outcomes and caveats: Sampling was restricted to blood, and TCR repertoires in tissue are likely to differ from TCR repertoires in blood. Even with the large sequencing depth, rarefaction of the sorted-subset datasets indicated that sequencing was incomplete. Because the study included a small number of donors, the genetic and exposure-history diversity represented was limited. When a few donors were compared, the shared fraction of clonotypes was about 5% for naive CD4, 3% to 4% for naive CD8, roughly 2.5% for memory CD4, and 0.35% to 0.5% for memory CD8. Higher generation probabilities were observed for clonotypes shared by all four sorted-subset donors than for non-shared clonotypes. Estimated clonotype richness was generally larger for naive than for memory subsets. Pairwise subsampling indicated that sequencing depth was expected to affect the degree of clonotype sharing among donors.

The rearranged chain carries TRBV5-1 and TRBJ1-2; confidence is insufficient to name the D gene. Sample: naive CD4+ T cells from PBMCs. The cell subset or site tag for this specimen amounts to: CD45RA+ positively selected. The TCR originated in a man aged 18 to 30 in good health. Some clones in this sample may be carry-over from other donors' samples. The DNA sequence is given as TGCGCCAGCAGCTTGGTCCGAGGGAATGACTATGGCTACACCTTC. Its amino acids are CASSLVRGNDYGYTF.